This passage covers 7 T cell receptor beta chains from one sample sequenced in a study of T cell clonality in common variable immunodeficiency. The assay was immunoSEQ multiplex PCR, and TCRdb's table has in-frame clones only and misses some. The sample is made up of about 42,000 clones, none counted only once. Sequenced material: peripheral blood mononuclear cells. Receptors were obtained from a person aged 18 to 75 in good health.

Ten or more counts support this clone. The CDR3 is cut off 3 residues early in the read; its end comes from the germline J gene. This chain uses TRBV10-3 with TRBJ2-2, with 8 bases that match TRBD1. CDR1 is ENHRY, CDR2 SYGVKD, per germline. This CDR3 region has 14 residues. The sequenced CDR3 bases are TGTGCCATCACTTCCGGGACAGGACTCTACGAG. Translating gives CAITSGTGLYE. The full CDR3 sequence reads CAITSGTGLYELFF.

This clone was found many times. From the germline J gene comes the end of the CDR3, since the read stops 3 residues before it. The V call is TRBV6-9, the J call TRBJ2-3, with TRBD2 identical over 10 bases. The germline gives CDR1 MNHGY, CDR2 SVAAGI. The CDR3 is 17 amino acids. Trimming cost V 7 bases and J 6 bases; bases outside gene matches: 16. The CDR3 DNA, read in part, is TGTGCCAGCATCGATGTGGGACTAGCGAGGACCCGGGATACG. Protein product: CASIDVGLARTRDT. The complete CDR3 sequence is CASIDVGLARTRDTQYF.

This clone was seen many times. The CDR3 end falls 3 residues outside the read, so it is completed with the germline J gene. J is TRBJ2-3 and V is TRBV2; D unresolved. Looked up from germline, CDR1 is SNHLY and CDR2 is FYNNEI. The V end was cut by 5 bases, the J end by 4 bases, with 13 bases between. The CDR3 is 14 amino acids. The sequenced CDR3 bases are TGTGCCAGCAGTCTCGTGTCCGGTTCAGATACG. Translated, it gives CASSLVSGSDT. The full CDR3 sequence reads CASSLVSGSDTQYF.

This clone was picked up many times. The read terminates 3 residues ahead of where the CDR3 ends, so the germline J gene completes it. The chain couples TRBV9 to TRBJ2-3; D might be TRBD2 (5 bases). From germline, CDR1 is SGDLS and CDR2 YYNGEE. This CDR3 is 15 amino acids long. V shed 4 bases and J shed 4 bases, with 16 bases lying between them. CDR3 DNA (partial): TGTGCCAGCAGCCACACTAGTAATCCCGCAGATACG. This encodes CASSHTSNPADT. The full CDR3 protein is CASSHTSNPADTQYF.

A word on this clone: The read stops 3 residues short of the end of the CDR3; the missing end is completed from the germline J gene. This chain connects TRBV5-4 to TRBJ2-7; 7 bases are a match to TRBD2. The junction had 7 bases not matched to a gene; V was cut back by 4 bases and J by 0 bases. Germline-derived CDR1 and CDR2 are SGHNT and YYREEE (reference sequence). The CDR3 has 15 amino acids. The sequenced CDR3 bases are TGTGCCAGCAGCCCTCCGGGGGGAGACTCCTACGAG. The encoded protein is CASSPPGGDSYE. From start to end, the CDR3 is CASSPPGGDSYEQYF.

This clone has ten or more counts. The read comes to an end 3 residues before the CDR3 does, leaving the germline J gene to fill in the end. The chain combines TRBV14 with TRBJ2-7; 9 nucleotides agree with TRBD2. CDR1 SGHDN and CDR2 FVKESK come from the germline V gene. The CDR3 runs to 14 residues. Trimming cost V 1 base and J 5 bases; bases outside gene matches: 3. The CDR3 loop is CASSQGVAGDEQYF. CDR3 DNA, as far as it was read: TGTGCCAGCAGCCAAGGGGTAGCGGGAGACGAG.

Concerning this clone itself: From the germline J gene comes the end of the CDR3, since the read stops 3 residues before it. The rearrangement uses TRBV7-2 and TRBJ2-7; TRBD2 aligns across 8 bases. CDR1 is SGHTA, CDR2 FQGNSA, per germline. The J segment lost 6 bases and the V segment lost 1 base, leaving 5 bases of the junction unmatched. The CDR3 runs to 14 residues. The CDR3 loop is CASSLDGTSGEQYF. The CDR3 DNA, read in part, is TGTGCCAGCAGCTTAGATGGGACTAGTGGCGAG.